This is a list of T cell receptor beta chains from one sample in a study of blood T cells in healthy people across ages. Each CDR3 protein is one row after TCRdb ran MiXCR on the 5' RACE reads. The data hold 500,000 to 650,000 distinct CDR3 sequences, with about a quarter observed a single time. These same data were also listed under a study on T cells of mothers and their children.

Sequencing input: blood. The receptors were sampled from a boy aged 2-15 years in good health. The CDR3 runs from the conserved cysteine through the conserved F or W. Fields, in order: CDR3 protein, CDR3 DNA, V gene, J gene, CDR3 length, clone size, D gene. The D gene is left open where the match is weak. Only part of the rows carry a size: once, few, many, or a class if the clone is expanded.

CDR3 protein: CASSLKEQANEKLFF
CDR3 DNA: TGTGCCAGCAGCTTAAAGGAACAGGCTAATGAAAAACTGTTTTTT
V gene: TRBV13
J gene: TRBJ1-4
CDR3 length: 15
clone size: NA
D gene: NA

CDR3 protein: CASRSLGSKRSLLSF
CDR3 DNA: TGTGCCAGCAGATCCCTGGGGTCCAAACGGTCCCTACTATCCTTC
V gene: TRBV5-4
J gene: TRBJ2-4
CDR3 length: 15
clone size: few
D gene: NA

CDR3 protein: CATSRFTAEAFF
CDR3 DNA: TGTGCCACCAGCAGGTTTACAGCGGAAGCTTTCTTT
V gene: TRBV15
J gene: TRBJ1-1
CDR3 length: 12
clone size: few
D gene: NA

CDR3 protein: CASSQDEGGVYGYTF
CDR3 DNA: TGCGCCAGCAGCCAAGATGAGGGGGGGGTCTATGGCTACACCTTC
V gene: TRBV4-3
J gene: TRBJ1-2
CDR3 length: 15
clone size: few
D gene: NA

CDR3 protein: CASSPVWTTNTEAFF
CDR3 DNA: TGCGCCAGCAGTCCGGTTTGGACAACAAACACTGAAGCTTTCTTT
V gene: TRBV10-2
J gene: TRBJ1-1
CDR3 length: 15
clone size: NA
D gene: NA

CDR3 protein: CASSQVWGAKNIQYF
CDR3 DNA: TGTGCCAGCAGCCAGGTGTGGGGTGCCAAAAACATTCAGTACTTC
V gene: TRBV3-1
J gene: TRBJ2-4
CDR3 length: 15
clone size: NA
D gene: NA

CDR3 protein: CASSLRAGAAETQYF
CDR3 DNA: TGTGCCAGCAGTTTAAGGGCAGGGGCTGCGGAGACCCAGTACTTC
V gene: TRBV28
J gene: TRBJ2-5
CDR3 length: 15
clone size: once
D gene: NA

CDR3 protein: CASSLDNEKLFF
CDR3 DNA: TGTGCCAGCAGCCTAGATAATGAAAAACTGTTTTTT
V gene: TRBV3-1
J gene: TRBJ1-4
CDR3 length: 12
clone size: many
D gene: NA

CDR3 protein: CATRGTTYEQYF
CDR3 DNA: TGTGCCACCAGGGGGACAACCTACGAGCAGTACTTC
V gene: TRBV15
J gene: TRBJ2-7
CDR3 length: 12
clone size: NA
D gene: NA

CDR3 protein: CASSLQTGPLTYGYTF
CDR3 DNA: TGTGCCAGCAGCTTACAGACAGGGCCACTAACCTATGGCTACACCTTC
V gene: TRBV7-2
J gene: TRBJ1-2
CDR3 length: 16
clone size: NA
D gene: TRBD1

CDR3 protein: CASSYLDEAFF
CDR3 DNA: TGTGCCAGCAGTTACTTGGATGAAGCTTTCTTT
V gene: TRBV6-5
J gene: TRBJ1-1
CDR3 length: 11
clone size: few
D gene: NA

CDR3 protein: CASSLGLDTDTQYF
CDR3 DNA: TGTGCCAGCAGCCTAGGCCTAGACACAGATACGCAGTATTTT
V gene: TRBV7-3
J gene: TRBJ2-3
CDR3 length: 14
clone size: many
D gene: NA

CDR3 protein: CASSSAGTSGSPDTQYF
CDR3 DNA: TGTGCCAGCAGCTCCGCTGGGACTAGCGGGAGCCCAGATACGCAGTATTTT
V gene: TRBV13
J gene: TRBJ2-3
CDR3 length: 17
clone size: NA
D gene: TRBD2

CDR3 protein: CASSLATGPLVYEQYF
CDR3 DNA: TGCGCCAGCAGCTTGGCCACAGGCCCCCTTGTATACGAGCAGTACTTC
V gene: TRBV5-1
J gene: TRBJ2-7
CDR3 length: 16
clone size: few
D gene: NA

CDR3 protein: CASSRGNSYEQYF
CDR3 DNA: TGCGCCAGCAGCCGAGGGAACTCCTACGAGCAGTACTTC
V gene: TRBV5-1
J gene: TRBJ2-7
CDR3 length: 13
clone size: many
D gene: NA

CDR3 protein: CAISGSSGVSYEQYF
CDR3 DNA: TGTGCCATCAGTGGATCTAGCGGGGTCTCCTACGAGCAGTACTTC
V gene: TRBV10-3
J gene: TRBJ2-7
CDR3 length: 15
clone size: NA
D gene: TRBD2

CDR3 protein: CASSVTGLAGQETQYF
CDR3 DNA: TGTGCCAGCAGCGTAACGGGACTAGCGGGACAAGAGACCCAGTACTTC
V gene: TRBV9
J gene: TRBJ2-5
CDR3 length: 16
clone size: NA
D gene: TRBD2

CDR3 protein: CASSRSGERNIQYF
CDR3 DNA: TGTGCCAGCAGCCGGTCAGGGGAGAGGAACATTCAGTACTTC
V gene: TRBV13
J gene: TRBJ2-4
CDR3 length: 14
clone size: many
D gene: NA

CDR3 protein: CASSLGLFGTGELFF
CDR3 DNA: TGTGCCAGCAGTTTGGGGCTATTCGGCACCGGGGAGCTGTTTTTT
V gene: TRBV12-3/TRBV12-4
J gene: TRBJ2-2
CDR3 length: 15
clone size: few
D gene: NA

CDR3 protein: CASSLGDDSGGYGYTF
CDR3 DNA: TGTGCCAGCAGCTTAGGCGACGACTCCGGAGGCTATGGCTACACCTTC
V gene: TRBV7-9
J gene: TRBJ1-2
CDR3 length: 16
clone size: NA
D gene: NA

CDR3 protein: CASSFSGTPYGYTF
CDR3 DNA: TGTGCCAGCAGTTTCTCCGGGACACCCTATGGCTACACCTTC
V gene: TRBV7-2
J gene: TRBJ1-2
CDR3 length: 14
clone size: NA
D gene: NA

CDR3 protein: CASSVEGGGPSYEQYF
CDR3 DNA: TGTGCCAGCAGCGTAGAGGGGGGAGGGCCCTCCTACGAGCAGTACTTC
V gene: TRBV9
J gene: TRBJ2-7
CDR3 length: 16
clone size: once
D gene: NA

CDR3 protein: CSARTGTNEKLFF
CDR3 DNA: TGCAGTGCTAGGACAGGGACGAATGAAAAACTGTTTTTT
V gene: TRBV20-1
J gene: TRBJ1-4
CDR3 length: 13
clone size: few
D gene: TRBD1

CDR3 protein: CASSQRTSGGEPSYNEQFF
CDR3 DNA: TGCGCCAGCAGCCAACGGACTAGCGGGGGGGAACCTTCCTACAATGAGCAGTTCTTC
V gene: TRBV4-1
J gene: TRBJ2-1
CDR3 length: 19
clone size: few
D gene: TRBD2

CDR3 protein: CAWSVGSDYEQYF
CDR3 DNA: TGTGCCTGGAGTGTCGGGTCTGACTACGAGCAGTACTTC
V gene: TRBV30
J gene: TRBJ2-7
CDR3 length: 13
clone size: NA
D gene: NA

CDR3 protein: CASSRDGSFDTEAFF
CDR3 DNA: TGCGCCAGCAGCAGAGACGGCTCCTTCGACACTGAAGCTTTCTTT
V gene: TRBV5-1
J gene: TRBJ1-1
CDR3 length: 15
clone size: NA
D gene: NA

CDR3 protein: CASSRRVSNTEAFF
CDR3 DNA: TGTGCCAGCAGCCGCCGAGTTAGCAACACTGAAGCTTTCTTT
V gene: TRBV7-9
J gene: TRBJ1-1
CDR3 length: 14
clone size: NA
D gene: NA

CDR3 protein: CASSLSGPAGTQPQHF
CDR3 DNA: TGTGCCAGCAGCTTATCCGGGCCGGCAGGCACTCAGCCCCAGCATTTT
V gene: TRBV7-9
J gene: TRBJ1-5
CDR3 length: 16
clone size: few
D gene: NA

CDR3 protein: CASSRPGTSGGVKTQYF
CDR3 DNA: TGTGCCAGCAGCCGACCCGGGACTAGCGGGGGTGTAAAGACCCAGTACTTC
V gene: TRBV7-9
J gene: TRBJ2-5
CDR3 length: 17
clone size: few
D gene: TRBD2

CDR3 protein: CASRGTGTYNEQFF
CDR3 DNA: TGTGCCAGCAGGGGGACGGGAACCTACAATGAGCAGTTCTTC
V gene: TRBV6-5
J gene: TRBJ2-1
CDR3 length: 14
clone size: few
D gene: NA

CDR3 protein: CATRGTSGSTYEQYF
CDR3 DNA: TGTGCCACCAGGGGGACTAGCGGGTCCACCTACGAGCAGTACTTC
V gene: TRBV27
J gene: TRBJ2-7
CDR3 length: 15
clone size: few
D gene: TRBD2

CDR3 protein: CASSLAGTGIPEQYF
CDR3 DNA: TGTGCCAGCAGCTTAGCCGGGACAGGGATCCCCGAGCAGTACTTC
V gene: TRBV7-9
J gene: TRBJ2-7
CDR3 length: 15
clone size: NA
D gene: TRBD1

CDR3 protein: CASSQEGFHTEAFF
CDR3 DNA: TGTGCCAGCAGCCAAGAGGGATTCCACACTGAAGCTTTCTTT
V gene: TRBV4-2
J gene: TRBJ1-1
CDR3 length: 14
clone size: few
D gene: NA

CDR3 protein: CASSMDGNEQFF
CDR3 DNA: TGTGCCAGCAGCATGGACGGAAATGAGCAGTTCTTC
V gene: TRBV11-2
J gene: TRBJ2-1
CDR3 length: 12
clone size: few
D gene: NA

CDR3 protein: CASSGGTSGGARETQYF
CDR3 DNA: TGCGCCAGCAGCGGAGGGACTAGCGGGGGGGCGCGTGAGACCCAGTACTTC
V gene: TRBV5-1
J gene: TRBJ2-5
CDR3 length: 17
clone size: NA
D gene: TRBD2

CDR3 protein: CASSRTGTGNTIYF
CDR3 DNA: TGTGCCAGCAGTCGGACAGGGACAGGAAACACCATATATTTT
V gene: TRBV12-3/TRBV12-4
J gene: TRBJ1-3
CDR3 length: 14
clone size: many
D gene: TRBD1

CDR3 protein: CSVGPRGTYIYLSDEQFF
CDR3 DNA: TGCAGCGTTGGCCCCAGAGGGACCTATATTTATCTGTCCGATGAGCAGTTCTTC
V gene: TRBV29-1
J gene: TRBJ2-1
CDR3 length: 18
clone size: few
D gene: NA

CDR3 protein: CASSSGLGKTQYF
CDR3 DNA: TGTGCCAGCAGTTCCGGTCTAGGGAAGACCCAGTACTTC
V gene: TRBV3-1
J gene: TRBJ2-5
CDR3 length: 13
clone size: NA
D gene: NA

CDR3 protein: CASSLGTWTDTQYF
CDR3 DNA: TGTGCCAGCAGCTTGGGGACCTGGACAGATACGCAGTATTTT
V gene: TRBV7-9
J gene: TRBJ2-3
CDR3 length: 14
clone size: few
D gene: NA

CDR3 protein: CASRRDYNSPLHF
CDR3 DNA: TGTGCTAGCAGAAGAGATTATAATTCACCCCTCCACTTT
V gene: TRBV7-7
J gene: TRBJ1-6
CDR3 length: 13
clone size: few
D gene: NA

CDR3 protein: CASSRSAGLLSGANVLTF
CDR3 DNA: TGTGCCAGCTCACGTTCCGCAGGGCTTCTCTCTGGGGCCAACGTCCTGACTTTC
V gene: TRBV18
J gene: TRBJ2-6
CDR3 length: 18
clone size: NA
D gene: NA

CDR3 protein: CASSFGGGELFF
CDR3 DNA: TGTGCCAGCAGTTTCGGGGGGGGGGAGCTGTTTTTT
V gene: TRBV7-9
J gene: TRBJ2-2
CDR3 length: 12
clone size: NA
D gene: TRBD2

CDR3 protein: CASSAGVSITEAFF
CDR3 DNA: TGTGCCAGCAGTGCGGGGGTATCGATCACTGAAGCTTTCTTT
V gene: TRBV6-5
J gene: TRBJ1-1
CDR3 length: 14
clone size: few
D gene: NA

CDR3 protein: CASSQDATSYNEQFF
CDR3 DNA: TGCGCCAGCAGCCAAGATGCCACCTCCTACAATGAGCAGTTCTTC
V gene: TRBV4-3
J gene: TRBJ2-1
CDR3 length: 15
clone size: few
D gene: NA

CDR3 protein: CASSYRRSNEKLFF
CDR3 DNA: TGTGCCAGCAGTTACCGGCGGAGTAATGAAAAACTGTTTTTT
V gene: TRBV6-5
J gene: TRBJ1-4
CDR3 length: 14
clone size: many
D gene: NA

CDR3 protein: CASSLEPKYEQYF
CDR3 DNA: TGCGCCAGCAGCCTCGAACCCAAATACGAGCAGTACTTC
V gene: TRBV4-1
J gene: TRBJ2-7
CDR3 length: 13
clone size: NA
D gene: NA

CDR3 protein: CASSAGTIIYNEQFF
CDR3 DNA: TGTGCCAGCAGTGCCGGGACTATCATCTACAATGAGCAGTTCTTC
V gene: TRBV2
J gene: TRBJ2-1
CDR3 length: 15
clone size: NA
D gene: TRBD2

CDR3 protein: CSARDTYGDATNEKLFF
CDR3 DNA: TGCAGTGCTAGAGACACCTACGGGGATGCAACTAATGAAAAACTGTTTTTT
V gene: TRBV20-1
J gene: TRBJ1-4
CDR3 length: 17
clone size: NA
D gene: NA